This T cell receptor (beta chain) was sequenced for a study of Graves' ophthalmopathy and Graves' hyperthyroidism (dated by TCRdb to between 2018 and 2020). Context from the whole study: Hyperthyroidism was considered stable if no progression to ophthalmopathy occurred within 18 months of follow-up. To tell Graves' ophthalmopathy apart from Graves' hyperthyroidism, and to predict which patients would progress to ophthalmopathy, the study relied on TCR beta repertoire signatures. In total, around 130 blood samples were TCR-sequenced: some 43 ophthalmopathy, 75 hyperthyroidism and about 17 hyperthyroidism-to-ophthalmopathy patients. A discovery set of 100 patients (more than 40 ophthalmopathy, fewer than 60 stable hyperthyroidism) was enrolled to explore V-J signatures distinguishing ophthalmopathy from hyperthyroidism. The independent validation cohort included 18 hyperthyroidism patients plus 17 patients who later progressed from hyperthyroidism to ophthalmopathy. In over 5 hyperthyroidism patients, the T-cell repertoire of thyroid tissue was compared with the T-cell repertoire of blood. Following sample collection, hyperthyroidism patients were given methimazole at a starting dose of 30 mg daily, and ophthalmopathy patients were given high-dose intravenous methylprednisolone. What the authors observed across the whole study: In cross-validation, the 13-signature model distinguished ophthalmopathy from stable hyperthyroidism with just over 85% sensitivity and around 82% specificity, and in the test set the corresponding values were approximately 80% and 75%. In validation, the model predicted ophthalmopathy progression with 55% to 71% sensitivity and 72% to 80% specificity; 12 predicted patients were CT-confirmed with GO in a median of about 6.2 months. Sample size was not statistically predetermined, and group allocation was not concealed from the investigators. Most expanded thyroid clonotypes with frequency above 0.001 were also detected in blood, suggesting blood repertoires may reflect the thyroid immune response.

The germline V gene (reference sequence) provides CDR1 SEHNR and CDR2 FQNEAQ. The V and J ends are trimmed by 5 bases and 0 bases, leaving 11 bases between them. Including the terminal cysteine and phenylalanine, the CDR3 comprises 14 residues. CDR3 DNA only is kept here, 42 bases in frame from base 1. Patients with hyperthyroidism were aged 18 to 65 years, had been newly diagnosed, and had a disease duration of less than 2 months. Patients were excluded if they had other autoimmune diseases, uncontrolled infections, pregnancy or lactation. Diagnosis was based on clinical symptoms, serum thyroxine, TRAb, thyroid ultrasound and orbital computed tomography. Trizol reagent was used to extract the total RNA, and its quality was then checked on an Agilent 2100 Bioanalyzer. About this clonotype itself: What this receptor recognizes is not known. No much larger clonotype is one base removed from it; base qualities were not supplied.

For repertoire sequencing, the TCR beta CDR3 regions were amplified from RNA transcripts. The first round was an RT-PCR using HTBI primers with the Qiagen OneStep RT-PCR kit, and this first round was followed by a second-round multiplex PCR, then size selection and purification. Sequencing of the libraries was carried out on an Illumina HiSeq2000 in paired-end mode with 100 bp reads. The authors processed their data as follows. Reads were processed with SOAPnuke, discarding reads with adapters, uncalled bases, mean Phred below 15, or no exact constant-primer or identifier match. COPE v1.2.5 was used to merge high-quality paired reads. Clonotypes were defined as unique nucleotide sequences and were aligned to IMGT TRB V, D and J references using MiTCR v1.1. Analysis was restricted to V-J combinations with a frequency above 0.0001, which covered 99.2% of repertoires. For each V-J combination, a TCR clonal expansion and chaos score was defined as the ratio of F50 clonal expansion to chaos observed in the TCRdist matrix. Welch's t-statistics and random forest were used to narrow the features down to more than 10 V-J combinations, which were then fed into a naive Bayes classifier. The similarity between thyroid and blood repertoires was quantified using the Morisita-Horn index. TCRdb itself trimmed the public reads at Q25 with fastp, ran MiXCR and retained productive beta chains. Rows are combined by CDR3 protein, so each entry shows the most common genes and DNA. It is TCRdb's table, rather than the study itself, that gives the V and J calls and clone size. Here the sample has a few hundred thousand distinct CDR3 sequences; less than 45% occur a single time. The ten top clones hold about 4.6% of the sample.

The sequenced material came from peripheral blood or thyroid tissue (not recorded which). The sequence is built from TRBV7-9 and TRBJ2-7; no confident D gene assignment can be made. This clonotype was obtained from an adult man with Graves' hyperthyroidism. The CDR3 in this case is CASSGPGGSYEQYF. The bases read TGTGCCAGCAGCGGTCCGGGCGGCTCCTACGAGCAGTACTTC.